This TCR beta chain is from a study of cytomegalovirus exposure and HLA in healthy donors. Points on this clone: Its target is unknown.

Points from the study as a whole: A classifier reportedly called cytomegalovirus status with high sensitivity and specificity. Among the CMV-associated chains, a few were confirmed in vitro as specific for CMV antigens. Researchers counted around 170 TCR beta chains as cytomegalovirus-associated.

Sequencing was performed with immunoSEQ multiplex PCR; in TCRdb, only in-frame clones are kept and a portion is missing. The top ten clones hold 0.9% to 1% of a sample with 250,000 to 400,000 clones, approximately 86% of them seen once. In germline, CDR1 is SEHNR, CDR2 FQNEAQ (reference sequence). Trimming cost V 2 bases and J 6 bases, with 15 bases left between them. The CDR3 has 15 amino acids. Sequenced input: PBMCs. This rearrangement joins TRBV7-9 to TRBJ2-3; D remains ambiguous. This clonotype originated in a man aged 25 to 40 in good health and CMV-seronegative. In DNA, the CDR3 is TGTGCCAGCAGCTTAAAAGCGTCAGAGGCGGATACGCAGTATTTT. Its protein is CASSLKASEADTQYF.